This T cell receptor beta chain was profiled in a study of pediatric ulcerative colitis. The trim removed 2 bases at V and 8 bases at J, leaving 14 bases unmatched. The CDR3 spans 16 residues. The germline V gene encodes CDR1 MNHEY and CDR2 SMNVEV (reference sequence). To note about this clone: Its target is not known.

Measured with immunoSEQ multiplex PCR; TCRdb has only the in-frame clones, and not every one. The table lists 25,000 to 35,000 clones, roughly four fifths of them singletons, with 3.5% to 5% in the top ten. General study findings and limits: Compared with controls, ulcerative colitis showed greater blood-rectum clone sharing.

This rearrangement joins TRBV27 to TRBJ1-2, with 7 positions matching TRBD1. Sequenced: blood. This sequence was found in a boy aged 10-17 years with severe ulcerative colitis. The CDR3 nucleotides read TGTGCCAGCAGTTTAATCCAGGGACAGTCGACGGGGGGCTACACCTTC. It codes for CASSLIQGQSTGGYTF.